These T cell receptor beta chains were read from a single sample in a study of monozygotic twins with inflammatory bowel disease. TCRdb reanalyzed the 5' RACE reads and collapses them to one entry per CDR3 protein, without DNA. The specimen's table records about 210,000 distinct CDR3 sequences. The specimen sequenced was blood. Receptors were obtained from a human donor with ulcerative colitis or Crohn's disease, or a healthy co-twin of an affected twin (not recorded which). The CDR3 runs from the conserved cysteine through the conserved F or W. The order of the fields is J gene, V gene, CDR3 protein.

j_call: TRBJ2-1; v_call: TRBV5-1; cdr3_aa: CASSYSGLAGGRPSYNEQFF
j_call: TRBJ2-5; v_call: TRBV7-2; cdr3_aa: CASSLGLAVQETQYF
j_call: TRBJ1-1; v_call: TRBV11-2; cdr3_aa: CASSLEGANTEAFF
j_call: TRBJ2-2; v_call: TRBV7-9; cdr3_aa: CASSPREGGHPPGELFF
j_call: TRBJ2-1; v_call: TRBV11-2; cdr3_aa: CASSYEGGPGNEQFF
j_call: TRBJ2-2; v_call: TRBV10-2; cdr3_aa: CASSGVLAGTTGELFF
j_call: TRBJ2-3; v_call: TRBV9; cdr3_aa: CASSVGTSGSTDTQYF
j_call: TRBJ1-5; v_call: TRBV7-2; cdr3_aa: CASSPRPFGNQPQHF
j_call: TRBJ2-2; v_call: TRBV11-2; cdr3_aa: CASSLKVGPNTGELFF
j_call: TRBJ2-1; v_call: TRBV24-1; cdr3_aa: CATSQTGGGSYNEQFF
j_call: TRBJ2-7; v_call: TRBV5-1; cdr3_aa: CASSLGTYPAYEQYF
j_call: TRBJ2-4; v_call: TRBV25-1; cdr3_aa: CASSDDGLSKNIQYF
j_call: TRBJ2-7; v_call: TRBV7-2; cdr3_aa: CASSLVADRGEQYF
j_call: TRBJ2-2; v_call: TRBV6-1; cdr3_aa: CASYRLAGPPGELFF
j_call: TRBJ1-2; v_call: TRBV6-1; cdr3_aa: CASSETLNYGYTF
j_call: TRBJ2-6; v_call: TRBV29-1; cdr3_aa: CSVSGSGSGANVLTF